These 8 T cell receptor beta chains were sequenced from one sample in a study of shared clonotypes between healthy human individuals. The method was immunoSEQ multiplex PCR; TCRdb's version includes in-frame clones alone and lacks a portion of them. The sample yields 2 million to 2.5 million clones, 85% to 95% seen once. Sequencing used naive CD4+ T cells from PBMCs. Subset in this sample: CD45RA+ positively selected. These TCRs come from a man aged 18 to 30 in good health. Some clones in this sample may be carry-over from other donors' samples.

The V call is TRBV14, the J call TRBJ2-3, with D perhaps TRBD2 (6 bases). V was shortened by 0 bases and J by 1 base, with 11 bases between the two germline ends. The germline V gene encodes CDR1 SGHDN and CDR2 FVKESK. CDR3 length equals 16 residues. CDR3 nucleotides: TGTGCCAGCAGCCAAGATTGGAGGGAGGGCACAGATACGCAGTATTTT. Translating it yields CASSQDWREGTDTQYF.

The CDR3 nucleotides read TGTGCCATCAGTGAGTACCCGGTTGCCCTACTCGGCGAGCAGTACTTC. This gives the protein CAISEYPVALLGEQYF. The chain couples TRBV10-3 to TRBJ2-7; no definite D call. V lost 1 base to trimming and J lost 6 bases, with 19 bases between them. CDR3 length equals 16 residues. Germline values: CDR1 ENHRY, CDR2 SYGVKD.

The chain recombines TRBV6-1 with TRBJ1-1; 7 nucleotides agree with TRBD1. This CDR3 is built from 14 residues. CDR1 and CDR2 (germline): MNHNS, SASEGT. With V trimmed by 7 bases and J by 12 bases, 17 bases remained unmatched. The CDR3 sequence: CASTFVPKGAMTFF. CDR3 nucleotides: TGTGCCAGCACATTTGTCCCAAAGGGGGCTATGACTTTCTTT.

The chain is built from TRBV6-5 and TRBJ2-1; the match to TRBD2 covers 11 bases. Germline V CDR1 and CDR2: MNHEY, SVGAGI. The junction had 3 bases not matched to a gene; V was cut back by 4 bases and J by 7 bases. The CDR3 runs to 14 residues. The CDR3 protein is CASSLAGGPNEQFF. CDR3 DNA sequence: TGTGCCAGCAGTTTAGCGGGAGGGCCAAATGAGCAGTTCTTC.

This chain connects TRBV7-2 to TRBJ1-3, with 8 bases lining up with TRBD1. CDR1 is SGHTA, CDR2 FQGNSA, per germline. There are 13 residues in the CDR3. V dropped 1 base and J dropped 9; count of bases not matched to a gene: 2. The chain's CDR3 is CASSLGTGSTIYF. The CDR3 DNA sequence: TGTGCCAGCAGCTTAGGGACAGGGAGCACCATATATTTT.

The CDR3 DNA reads as TGTGCCAGTAGTACTGGACAGGGGGCCGGGGAGCTGTTTTTT. Protein: CASSTGQGAGELFF. J is TRBJ2-2 and V is TRBV19; TRBD1 matches 10 bases. The CDR3 length is 14 residues. Germline V gives CDR1 LNHDA, CDR2 SQIVND (reference sequence). V lost 4 bases and J lost 6; bases outside the gene matches: 2.

This chain links TRBV11-2 with TRBJ2-1; 10 bases are shared with TRBD2. Germline V CDR1 and CDR2: SGHAT, FQNNGV. Trimming took 4 bases from V and 4 from J; bases not matched to a gene: 4. CDR3 length: 15 residues. CDR3 sequence (DNA): TGTGCCAGCAGCTCGGGACTAGCGTATTACAATGAGCAGTTCTTC. Amino acids: CASSSGLAYYNEQFF.

The chain carries TRBV9 and TRBJ1-4, with a tentative D call TRBD1 (6 bases). Trimming pared 2 bases from V and 8 bases from J, leaving 13 bases between. The CDR3 length is 14 residues. Germline values: CDR1 SGDLS, CDR2 YYNGEE. The CDR3: CASSVSQGGEKLFF. CDR3 bases: TGTGCCAGCAGCGTCTCACAGGGCGGGGAAAAACTGTTTTTT.